This TCR beta chain is drawn from a study of blood T cell repertoires in COVID-19. Recovered Cohort 3 donors showed two negative PCRs, clearance, or symptom resolution. The CDR3 sequence is 17 residues long. V shed 0 bases and J shed 6 bases, with 21 bases lying between them. In germline, CDR1 is MNHNS, CDR2 SASEGT. The assay was immunoSEQ multiplex PCR, and TCRdb's table has in-frame clones only and misses some. This sample has around 230,000 clones, with 70% to 90% found just once. The receptor comes from a man aged 35 to 55 who had recovered from COVID-19. The rearrangement joins TRBV6-1 to TRBJ2-7; tentative D call: TRBD1 (6 bases). Sequencing used PBMCs or T cells enriched from blood (not recorded which). The chain's CDR3 is CASSEALAAGKGGEQYF. Written as DNA, the CDR3 is TGTGCCAGCAGTGAAGCGCTTGCGGCTGGAAAAGGGGGCGAGCAGTACTTC.